The 25 T cell receptor beta chains reported below all come from one sample, sequenced in a study of blood T cell repertoires in COVID-19 (dated by TCRdb to 2018 to 2021). The method behind the library was the immunoSEQ multiplex PCR assay. Not all clones reach the TCRdb copy of this immuneACCESS table, which keeps in-frame sequences only. Checked studies attribute under half of the gap to unresolved V genes and leave the rest unexplained. The sample contains fewer than 250,000 clones, 70% to 90% of them found a single time. Clones ranked in the top ten supply roughly 6% of the sample. The sample consisted of peripheral blood. Every receptor here comes from a woman aged 40 to 49 who had recovered from COVID-19.

The chain combines TRBV18 with TRBJ2-1, with 10 bases that match TRBD2. Germline CDR1 KGHSH, CDR2 LQKENI. This CDR3 has 17 residues. Trimming cost V 0 bases and J 4 bases; bases outside gene matches: 6. The CDR3: CASSPPGRTSGYNEQFF. For the CDR3, the DNA is TGTGCCAGCTCACCACCAGGTCGGACTAGCGGATACAATGAGCAGTTCTTC.

This clone was seen a few times. The chain is built from TRBV5-4 and TRBJ2-3; a weak D match, TRBD1 (6 bases). V shed 1 base and J shed 6 bases, with 12 bases lying between them. Per the germline V gene, CDR1 is SGHNT and CDR2 is YYREEE (reference sequence). This CDR3 is 14 amino acids long. CDR3 residues: CASSLMQGHDTQYF. In DNA form, the CDR3 reads TGTGCCAGCAGCTTGATGCAGGGGCATGATACGCAGTATTTT.

V gene TRBV7-7 combines with J gene TRBJ2-2, with D perhaps TRBD1 (5 bases). This CDR3 region has 14 residues. Trimming left V 1 base short and J 5 bases short, with 8 bases between. Germline CDR1 and CDR2: SSHAT and FNYEAQ (reference sequence). This CDR3 is CASSLERGTGELFF. CDR3 nucleotides: TGTGCCAGCAGCTTAGAAAGGGGAACCGGGGAGCTGTTTTTT.

The rearrangement uses TRBV25-1 and TRBJ2-5, with 7 bases fitting TRBD1. Germline V gene sequence: CDR1 MGHDK, CDR2 SYGVNS. V trimming: 4 bases; J trimming: 2 bases; junction bases outside the gene matches: 4. The CDR3 is made up of 14 amino acids. The DNA for the CDR3 is TGTGCCAGCAGTGTACAGGGGAAGCAAGAGACCCAGTACTTC. This gives the protein CASSVQGKQETQYF.

The chain links TRBV7-2 to TRBJ2-5; 7 nucleotides agree with TRBD2. The V gene end was trimmed by 2 bases and the J gene end by 1 base; junction bases not matched to a gene: 1. Germline V gives CDR1 SGHTA, CDR2 FQGNSA. The CDR3 totals 14 residues. The CDR3 loop is CASSLRGVQETQYF. The CDR3 DNA reads as TGTGCCAGCAGCTTACGGGGGGTCCAAGAGACCCAGTACTTC.

The genes are TRBV19 and TRBJ1-1; D is ambiguous. CDR3 length: 14 amino acids. Trimming removed 1 base at V and 8 bases at J, with 14 bases between. Germline V lookup: CDR1 LNHDA, CDR2 SQIVND (reference sequence). In DNA form, the CDR3 reads TGTGCCAGTAGTATAGTAGCGGGGAATTCCGAAGCTTTCTTT. Protein product: CASSIVAGNSEAFF. Supplemented by reference TRBV19 and TRBJ1-1, the full variable domain reads DGGITQSPKYLFRKEGQNVTLSCEQNLNHDAMYWYRQDPGQGLRLIYYSQIVNDFQKGDIAEGYSVSREKKESFPLTVTSAQKNPTAFYLCASSIVAGNSEAFFGQGTRLTVV.

As for this clone: This CDR3 is also generated by other DNA sequences in the sample. The V call is TRBV19, the J call TRBJ1-1; no definite D call. CDR1 is LNHDA, CDR2 SQIVND, per germline (reference sequence). V was pared by 5 bases and J by 0 bases, with 10 bases between. The CDR3 sequence is 14 residues long. CDR3 sequence reads: CASSPGLLNTEAFF. Here the CDR3 DNA reads TGTGCCAGTAGTCCAGGACTCTTGAACACTGAAGCTTTCTTT. The variable domain in full, with the rest retrieved from reference TRBV19 and TRBJ1-1, is DGGITQSPKYLFRKEGQNVTLSCEQNLNHDAMYWYRQDPGQGLRLIYYSQIVNDFQKGDIAEGYSVSREKKESFPLTVTSAQKNPTAFYLCASSPGLLNTEAFFGQGTRLTVV.

The rearrangement uses TRBV18 and TRBJ1-1, with D perhaps matching TRBD1 (5 bases). This CDR3 spans 15 amino acids. The germline CDR1 and CDR2 sequences are KGHSH and LQKENI. V lost 4 bases and J lost 2, with 14 bases in between. Here the CDR3 reads CASSLGGGTNTEAFF. CDR3 nucleotides: TGTGCCAGCTCACTCGGCGGGGGGACCAACACTGAAGCTTTCTTT.

The rearrangement links TRBV5-1 to TRBJ2-5; 10 bases map to TRBD2. In germline, CDR1 is SGHRS, CDR2 YFSETQ. The CDR3 covers 18 residues. V gave up 5 bases and J gave up 0 bases; unmatched junction bases: 13. The CDR3 coding sequence is TGCGCCAGCAGTTCAGGGACCCTTAGCGGGGGGTACCAAGAGACCCAGTACTTC. Its protein is CASSSGTLSGGYQETQYF.

The V and J genes are TRBV19 and TRBJ2-2; D remains unclear. This CDR3 region has 15 residues. V was clipped by 1 base and J by 0 bases, with 6 bases between them. CDR1 LNHDA and CDR2 SQIVND come from the germline V gene (reference sequence). This CDR3 reads CASSIVESNTGELFF. In DNA, the CDR3 is TGTGCCAGTAGTATAGTGGAGTCGAACACCGGGGAGCTGTTTTTT.

This clone has just one count. This rearrangement joins TRBV9 to TRBJ2-7; 9 bases match TRBD1. The CDR3 contains 15 residues. Germline V gives CDR1 SGDLS, CDR2 YYNGEE. V dropped 3 bases and J dropped 2; count of bases not matched to a gene: 6. The CDR3, as DNA: TGTGCCAGCAGCGCGGGACAGGGCTTGACCTACGAGCAGTACTTC. It encodes CASSAGQGLTYEQYF.

This sequence joins TRBV10-3 and TRBJ2-1, with D possibly TRBD1 on 5 matching bases. The CDR3 extends over 12 amino acids. Germline V CDR1 and CDR2: ENHRY, SYGVKD. V shed 6 bases and J shed 8 bases, with 11 bases lying between them. Written as DNA, the CDR3 is TGTGCCATCAGGACAGCCCGGGATGAGCAGTTCTTC. Protein: CAIRTARDEQFF.

The V and J genes are TRBV7-3 and TRBJ2-6; a possible D gene is TRBD1 (5 bases). The V end lost 5 bases, the J end lost 2 bases, and 16 bases lay between the germline ends. Per the germline V gene, CDR1 is SGHTA and CDR2 is FQGTGA. The CDR3 totals 17 residues. CDR3 nucleotides: TGTGCCAGCAGCCCACTACCGATAGGGGCTGGGGCCAACGTCCTGACTTTC. Translated: CASSPLPIGAGANVLTF.

The V gene is TRBV5-8, the J gene TRBJ1-5; D gene unclear. The CDR3 is 17 residues long. Between the trimmed V and J ends, which lost 0 bases and 0 bases, there was a span of 13 bases. Germline values: CDR1 SGHTS, CDR2 YDEGEE. The CDR3 nucleotides are TGTGCCAGCAGCTTGGTCTCGGCGGCCTATAGCAATCAGCCCCAGCATTTT. Translating gives CASSLVSAAYSNQPQHF. Combining the CDR3 with reference TRBV5-8 and TRBJ1-5 gives the whole variable domain EAGVTQSPTHLIKTRGQQATLRCSPISGHTSVYWYQQALGLGLQFLLWYDEGEERNRGNFPPRFSGRQFPNYSSELNVNALELEDSALYLCASSLVSAAYSNQPQHFGDGTRLSIL.

The chain uses TRBV28 and TRBJ2-3; TRBD1 agrees at 10 bases. The trim removed 10 bases at V and 1 base at J, leaving 17 bases unmatched. Germline lookup yields CDR1 MDHEN and CDR2 SYDVKM. The CDR3 has 18 amino acids. The CDR3 sequence is CAILGDRGSRRGTDTQYF. The CDR3 bases are TGTGCCATCCTAGGGGACAGGGGAAGTAGACGCGGCACAGATACGCAGTATTTT.

The chain links TRBV19 to TRBJ2-1; 12 nucleotides align to TRBD2. The CDR3 covers 15 residues. V dropped 5 bases and J dropped 9; count of bases not matched to a gene: 8. Germline V CDR1 and CDR2: LNHDA, SQIVND (reference sequence). Here the CDR3 DNA reads TGTGCCAGTAGTCCGACTAGCGGGAGTCAAGGTGAGCAGTTCTTC. Translating it yields CASSPTSGSQGEQFF.

This clone was recorded once. The V gene is TRBV7-6, the J gene TRBJ2-3; 11 bases are shared with TRBD2. Looked up from germline, CDR1 is SGHVS and CDR2 is FNYEAQ. Trimming cost V 3 bases and J 1 base; bases outside gene matches: 9. There are 18 residues in the CDR3. Here the CDR3 DNA reads TGTGCCAGCAGCTTTCCCCTCACTAGCGGGAGTGGCACAGATACGCAGTATTTT. It yields the protein CASSFPLTSGSGTDTQYF.

V usage is TRBV7-2 and J usage is TRBJ2-7; 10 bases agree with TRBD2. Germline V lookup: CDR1 SGHTA, CDR2 FQGNSA. The V segment lost 1 base and the J segment 6 bases; nucleotides outside the gene matches: 6. This CDR3 is 15 amino acids long. Written as DNA, the CDR3 is TGTGCCAGCAGCTTAGAGAGCGGGAGGGAGGGCGAGCAGTACTTC. Its translation: CASSLESGREGEQYF.

This clone came up once. This sequence joins TRBV30 and TRBJ2-2, with unresolved D. The V end lost 5 bases, the J end lost 0 bases, and 10 bases lay between the germline ends. The CDR3 contains 14 residues. Germline V gives CDR1 GTSNPN, CDR2 SVGIG (reference sequence). In nucleotides, the CDR3 is TGTGCCTGGGGGTCTTATTCGAACACCGGGGAGCTGTTTTTT. Protein: CAWGSYSNTGELFF.

The chain combines TRBV18 with TRBJ2-1, with D possibly matching TRBD2 (6 bases). V was clipped by 4 bases and J by 4 bases, with 23 bases between them. This CDR3 comprises 18 residues. The V gene's germline CDR1 is KGHSH and CDR2 LQKENI. CDR3 residues: CASSQIRLGIAAYNEQFF. The CDR3 nucleotides are TGTGCCAGCTCACAAATACGATTAGGAATAGCGGCGTACAATGAGCAGTTCTTC.

The CDR3 reads CASSQDQAGATREQFF. The CDR3 DNA reads as TGCGCCAGCAGCCAAGATCAAGCGGGAGCGACCCGTGAGCAGTTCTTC. The rearrangement links TRBV4-3 to TRBJ2-1; 8 bases map to TRBD2. Germline values: CDR1 LGHNA, CDR2 YSLEER. CDR3 length equals 16 residues. Trimming took 0 bases from V and 9 from J; bases not matched to a gene: 10.

DNA of the CDR3: TGTGCCAGCAGCGAGAGAGCGGCGGCATACGGTACAGATACGCAGTATTTT. Its protein is CASSERAAAYGTDTQYF. This rearrangement joins TRBV9 to TRBJ2-3; D may be TRBD2 (5 bases). Germline CDR1 is SGDLS and CDR2 is YYNGEE. Trimming shortened V by 3 bases and J by 3 bases, and 20 bases separated the two germline ends. There are 17 residues in the CDR3. The full variable domain, rest sourced from reference TRBV9 and TRBJ2-3, is DSGVTQTPKHLITATGQRVTLRCSPRSGDLSVYWYQQSLDQGLQFLIQYYNGEERAKGNILERFSAQQFPDLHSELNLSSLELGDSALYFCASSERAAAYGTDTQYFGPGTRLTVL.

The chain uses TRBV7-9 and TRBJ2-7, with 7 bases identical to TRBD2. V trimming: 1 base; J trimming: 6 bases; junction bases outside the gene matches: 12. The CDR3 contains 16 residues. CDR1 is SEHNR and CDR2 is FQNEAQ in the germline V gene (reference sequence). In nucleotides, the CDR3 is TGTGCCAGCAGCTTAGGTGGTGGGAGGGCCGTTGGCGAGCAGTACTTC. This sequence encodes CASSLGGGRAVGEQYF.

The chain recombines TRBV13 with TRBJ2-5; 8 positions agree with TRBD2. Germline CDR1 is PRHDT and CDR2 is FYEKMQ (reference sequence). Germline trimming cut 10 bases from V and 0 bases from J; bases unmatched to any gene: 7. The CDR3 is made up of 14 amino acids. CDR3 residues: CATTTREDQETQYF. Written as DNA, the CDR3 is TGTGCCACCACAACGCGGGAGGACCAAGAGACCCAGTACTTC.

V and J are TRBV18 and TRBJ1-3; D is unclear. The germline V and J ends were trimmed by 0 bases and 4 bases, with 16 bases remaining between them. CDR1 is KGHSH, CDR2 LQKENI, per germline. This CDR3 has 17 residues. This CDR3 reads CASSPPNRQTGGNTIYF. CDR3 DNA: TGTGCCAGCTCACCACCCAACAGACAAACTGGGGGAAACACCATATATTTT.